The 6 T cell receptor beta chains below come from one sample, sequenced in a study of Ad26.COV2.S vaccination and SARS-CoV-2 variants. Sequencing used immunoSEQ multiplex PCR; TCRdb keeps in-frame clones, though not all of them. Here the sample spans some 480,000 clones, about 83% being singletons. Treatment: some 20 received Ad26.COV2.S at low or high dose, single or two shots; several received placebo; per-sample allocation not given. Day 63 after the first injection of vaccine or placebo was the sampling time. Sequencing used peripheral blood, obtained in a trial of Ad26.COV2.S vaccine versus placebo. These TCRs come from a person aged 18-65 years who received the Ad26.COV2.S COVID-19 vaccine or a placebo.

CDR3 sequence reads: CASRGGAGGNTIYF. In nucleotides, the CDR3 is TGTGCCAGCAGAGGAGGGGCGGGCGGAAACACCATATATTTT. The chain has TRBV27 and TRBJ1-3; tentatively, D is TRBD1 (5 bases). The V gene lost 6 bases and the J gene lost 4 bases, with 13 bases spanning the gap. Per germline, CDR1 MNHEY and CDR2 SMNVEV (reference sequence). CDR3 size: 14 residues.

The chain recombines TRBV27 with TRBJ1-2; 9 positions agree with TRBD1. Germline CDR1 is MNHEY and CDR2 is SMNVEV (reference sequence). The CDR3 consists of 16 residues. V shed 5 bases and J 4 bases; nucleotides not matched to a gene: 11. In DNA, the CDR3 is TGTGCCAGCAGTCCGGGGACAGGGACAAGTGTCTATGGCTACACCTTC. It translates to CASSPGTGTSVYGYTF.

The CDR3: CASSPGQGGSNQPQHF. In DNA form, the CDR3 reads TGTGCCAGCAGCCCCGGACAGGGCGGTAGCAATCAGCCCCAGCATTTT. The chain recombines TRBV9 with TRBJ1-5; 8 bases fit TRBD1. The V gene's germline CDR1 is SGDLS and CDR2 YYNGEE. This CDR3 region has 16 residues. V gave up 4 bases and J gave up 0 bases; unmatched junction bases: 6. The whole variable domain, filled in from reference TRBV9 and TRBJ1-5, reads DSGVTQTPKHLITATGQRVTLRCSPRSGDLSVYWYQQSLDQGLQFLIQYYNGEERAKGNILERFSAQQFPDLHSELNLSSLELGDSALYFCASSPGQGGSNQPQHFGDGTRLSIL.

The J gene is TRBJ1-5, the V gene TRBV28; D perhaps matches TRBD1 (5 bases). CDR3 length: 15 amino acids. Trimming cost V 5 bases and J 1 base, with 12 bases left between them. The germline V gene has CDR1 MDHEN and CDR2 SYDVKM. DNA of the CDR3: TGTGCCAGCAGTACCCAGGGAGGGAGCAATCAGCCCCAGCATTTT. Protein sequence: CASSTQGGSNQPQHF. The full variable domain, rest sourced from reference TRBV28 and TRBJ1-5, is DVKVTQSSRYLVKRTGEKVFLECVQDMDHENMFWYRQDPGLGLRLIYFSYDVKMKEKGDIPEGYSVSREKKERFSLILESASTNQTSMYLCASSTQGGSNQPQHFGDGTRLSIL.

The genes are TRBV7-3 and TRBJ2-3, with TRBD1 matching 11 bases. The CDR3 runs 19 residues. V trimming: 5 bases; J trimming: 2 bases; junction bases outside the gene matches: 15. Germline assignment: CDR1 SGHTA and CDR2 FQGTGA. CDR3 amino acids: CASSPFRDRGRRFTDTQYF. The DNA of the CDR3 is TGTGCCAGCAGCCCATTCCGGGACAGGGGGAGAAGATTCACAGATACGCAGTATTTT.

As for this clone: At one boundary the junction diverges from the germline segment, which might be a read error. This rearrangement joins TRBV2 to TRBJ2-4; D gene uncertain. The CDR3 has 15 amino acids. Germline-derived CDR1 and CDR2 are SNHLY and FYNNEI. In DNA, the CDR3 is TGTGCCAGCAGTGAGGAAATGAGGCCAAAAAACATTCAATACTTC. It specifies CASSEEMRPKNIQYF.